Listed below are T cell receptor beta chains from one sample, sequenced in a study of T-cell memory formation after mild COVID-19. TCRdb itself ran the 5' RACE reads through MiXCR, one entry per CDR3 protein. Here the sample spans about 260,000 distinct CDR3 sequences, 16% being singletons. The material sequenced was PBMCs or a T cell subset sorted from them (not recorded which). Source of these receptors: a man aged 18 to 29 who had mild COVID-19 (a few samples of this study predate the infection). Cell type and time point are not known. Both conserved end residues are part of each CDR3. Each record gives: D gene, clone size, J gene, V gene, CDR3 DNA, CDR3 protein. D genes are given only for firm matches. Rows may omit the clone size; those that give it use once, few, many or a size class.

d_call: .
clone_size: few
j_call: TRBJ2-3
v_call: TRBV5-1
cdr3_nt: TGCGCCAGCAGCGCGGGGACAGGCACAGATACGCAGTATTTT
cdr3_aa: CASSAGTGTDTQYF

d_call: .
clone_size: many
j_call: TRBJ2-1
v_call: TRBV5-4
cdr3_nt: TGTGCCAGCAGCTTGGGGGGATTTCGCGGAGACAATGAGCAGTTCTTC
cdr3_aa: CASSLGGFRGDNEQFF

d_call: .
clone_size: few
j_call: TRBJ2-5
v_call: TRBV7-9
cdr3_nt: TGTGCCAGCAGCTTAGAATTAGGCCAGGAGACCCAGTACTTC
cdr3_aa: CASSLELGQETQYF

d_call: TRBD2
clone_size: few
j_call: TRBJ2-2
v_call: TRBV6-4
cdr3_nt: TGTGCCAGCAGTCGGGAGAAGCTAGCGGGGGGAACCGGGGAGCTGTTTTTT
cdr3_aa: CASSREKLAGGTGELFF

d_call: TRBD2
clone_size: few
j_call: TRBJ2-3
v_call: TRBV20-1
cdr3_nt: TGCAGTGCTATTCGGGGGGGAAGCACAGATACGCAGTATTTT
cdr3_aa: CSAIRGGSTDTQYF

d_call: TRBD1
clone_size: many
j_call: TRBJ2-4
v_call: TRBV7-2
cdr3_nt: TGTGCCAGCAGCTTACAGGGGGCACTAAACATTCAGTACTTC
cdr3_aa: CASSLQGALNIQYF

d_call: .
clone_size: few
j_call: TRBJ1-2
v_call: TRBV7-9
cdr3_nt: TGTGCCAGCAGCTTAAAAGCAGGTCAATATGGCTACACCTTC
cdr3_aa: CASSLKAGQYGYTF

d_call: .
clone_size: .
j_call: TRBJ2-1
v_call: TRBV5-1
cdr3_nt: TGCGCCAGCAGTCCTCTAGCGCTGATTTCCAATGAGCAGTTCTTC
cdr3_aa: CASSPLALISNEQFF

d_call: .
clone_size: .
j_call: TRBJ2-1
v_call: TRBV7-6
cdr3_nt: TGTGCCAGTCAACTCGCAATCGGGCAAAACAATGAGCAGTTCTTC
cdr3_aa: CASQLAIGQNNEQFF

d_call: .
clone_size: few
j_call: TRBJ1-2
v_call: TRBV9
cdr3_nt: TGTGCCAGCAGCGTAGTGGTGGGAGGCGTCGGCTACACCTTC
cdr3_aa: CASSVVVGGVGYTF

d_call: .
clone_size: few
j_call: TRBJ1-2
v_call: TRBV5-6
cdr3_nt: TGTGCCAGCAGCCCGGCGGGACGGAATAACTATGGCTACACCTTC
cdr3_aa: CASSPAGRNNYGYTF

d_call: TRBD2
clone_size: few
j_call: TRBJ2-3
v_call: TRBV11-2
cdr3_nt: TGTGCCAGCAGCCCCCTCTTCCGGGGGGGCCGCACAGATACGCAGTATTTT
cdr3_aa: CASSPLFRGGRTDTQYF

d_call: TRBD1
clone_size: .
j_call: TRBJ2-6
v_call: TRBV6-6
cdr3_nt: TGTGCCAGCAGTTCATTCGACAGGGCTGGGGCCAACGTCCTGACTTTC
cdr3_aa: CASSSFDRAGANVLTF

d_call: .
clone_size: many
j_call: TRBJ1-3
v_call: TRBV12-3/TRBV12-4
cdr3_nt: TGTGCCAGCAGTTTAAGAGGGGCCGGCTCTGGAAACACCATATATTTT
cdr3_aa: CASSLRGAGSGNTIYF

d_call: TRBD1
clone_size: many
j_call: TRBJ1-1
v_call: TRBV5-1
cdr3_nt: TGTGCCAGCAGTCTGACAGGGGGGACTGAAGCTTTCTTT
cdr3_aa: CASSLTGGTEAFF

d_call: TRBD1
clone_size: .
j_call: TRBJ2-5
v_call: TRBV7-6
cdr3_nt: TGTGCCAGCAGCCGAACAGGGGGTCGAGAGACCCAGTACTTC
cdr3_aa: CASSRTGGRETQYF

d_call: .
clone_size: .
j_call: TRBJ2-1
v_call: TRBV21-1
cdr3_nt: TGTGCCAGGCTAGCGGGGTTCTACAATGAGCAGTTCTTC
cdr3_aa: CARLAGFYNEQFF

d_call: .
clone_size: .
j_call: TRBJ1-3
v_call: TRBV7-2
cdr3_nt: TGTGCCAGCAGCCCACCAGGTTACTCTGGAAACACCATATATTTT
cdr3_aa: CASSPPGYSGNTIYF